What follows are 17 T cell receptor beta chains derived from one specimen sequenced in a study of T cells in Graves' hyperthyroidism and ophthalmopathy. Researchers took RNA transcripts and amplified the TCR beta CDR3 regions from them. Initially, a first-round RT-PCR of the TCR CDR3 employed the HTBI primer set. TCRdb called the multiplex PCR reads again in MiXCR, with one record for every CDR3 protein. The sample gives approximately 700,000 distinct CDR3 sequences, about 16% of which show up once; under 9.5% is in the top ten. Sample: blood. The receptors stem from a man aged 18 to 30 with Graves' hyperthyroidism.

The V gene is TRBV19, the J gene TRBJ1-1; 12 bases match TRBD1. CDR3 size: 15 residues. Per germline, CDR1 LNHDA and CDR2 SQIVND (reference sequence). V lost 5 bases to trimming and J lost 8 bases; unmatched junction nucleotides: 9. The CDR3, as DNA: TGTGCCAGTAGTGTCCGGGACAGGGGGCATTCGGAAGCTTTCTTT. Its translation is CASSVRDRGHSEAFF.

This clonotype was counted at least ten times. The gene calls are TRBV2 and TRBJ2-3; D unresolved. CDR3 length: 14 amino acids. Germline values: CDR1 SNHLY, CDR2 FYNNEI. Trimming shortened V by 6 bases and J by 8 bases, and 18 bases separated the two germline ends. CDR3 DNA: TGTGCCAGCAGCCCTAATCCCTCTACCGGTACGCAGTATTTT. It encodes CASSPNPSTGTQYF. Supplemented by reference TRBV2 and TRBJ2-3, the full variable domain reads EPEVTQTPSHQVTQMGQEVILRCVPISNHLYFYWYRQILGQKVEFLVSFYNNEISEKSEIFDDQFSVERPDGSNFTLKIRSTKLEDSAMYFCASSPNPSTGTQYFGPGTRLTVL.

This clonotype was observed a handful of times. V and J are TRBV15 and TRBJ1-5, with 10 bases identical to TRBD1. The V gene end was trimmed by 6 bases and the J gene end by 0 bases; junction bases not matched to a gene: 8. The CDR3 runs 17 residues. CDR1 and CDR2 from the germline V gene are LNHNV and YYDKDF (reference sequence). The CDR3 DNA reads TGTGCCACCAGGGGGACAGGGGACTCTTATAGCAATCAGCCCCAGCATTTT. As protein: CATRGTGDSYSNQPQHF.

Ten or more counts support this clonotype. V usage is TRBV7-3 and J usage is TRBJ2-3; 9 bases line up with TRBD2. The J segment lost 3 bases and the V segment lost 5 bases, leaving 6 bases of the junction unmatched. This CDR3 is built from 15 residues. Germline values: CDR1 SGHTA, CDR2 FQGTGA. The CDR3 bases are TGTGCCAGCAGCCTGACTAGCGGACCTACAGATACGCAGTATTTT. Translation gives CASSLTSGPTDTQYF.

This clonotype was picked up a small number of times. The V call is TRBV7-2, the J call TRBJ2-7, with 9 bases lining up with TRBD2. The junction had 9 bases not matched to a gene; V was cut back by 4 bases and J by 5 bases. The CDR3 totals 15 residues. Germline V lookup: CDR1 SGHTA, CDR2 FQGNSA. The CDR3 region has the DNA TGTGCCAGCAGCTCCCTTGGGCGGGAGGGCGACGAGCAGTACTTC. This codes for CASSSLGREGDEQYF.

The chain recombines TRBV25-1 with TRBJ2-3; the D is unclear. The CDR3 has 16 amino acids. V was clipped by 1 base and J by 0 bases, with 11 bases between them. Germline assignment: CDR1 MGHDK and CDR2 SYGVNS. The CDR3, as DNA: TGTGCCAGCAGTGAATTTGGCGGAACTAGCACAGATACGCAGTATTTT. Protein: CASSEFGGTSTDTQYF.

In this sample, this clonotype turned up many times. The V gene is TRBV7-8, the J gene TRBJ1-5; D is unclear. This CDR3 spans 15 amino acids. The V end was cut by 5 bases, the J end by 1 base, with 12 bases between. Germline-derived CDR1 and CDR2 are SGHVS and FQNEAQ. CDR3: CASSAWEGSNQPQHF. CDR3 coding DNA: TGTGCCAGCAGCGCCTGGGAGGGAAGCAATCAGCCCCAGCATTTT.

CDR3 protein: CAISLDGNTEAFF. The CDR3 DNA sequence: TGTGCCATCAGTTTGGACGGGAACACTGAAGCTTTCTTT. The rearrangement links TRBV10-3 to TRBJ1-1, with unresolved D. Trimming removed 5 bases at V and 1 base at J, with 8 bases between. Looked up from germline, CDR1 is ENHRY and CDR2 is SYGVKD. The CDR3 spans 13 residues.

The chain uses TRBV10-3 and TRBJ1-2; TRBD1 might be the D (5 bases). CDR1 and CDR2 from the germline V gene are ENHRY and SYGVKD. CDR3 length: 14 residues. Trimming took 0 bases from V and 4 from J, leaving 9 bases between them. The CDR3 region is CAISESPTVYGYTF. For the CDR3, the DNA is TGTGCCATCAGTGAGTCCCCGACAGTCTATGGCTACACCTTC.

This clonotype has ten or more counts. The V and J genes are TRBV29-1 and TRBJ2-1, with D hard to call. Trimming shortened V by 5 bases and J by 6 bases, and 14 bases separated the two germline ends. CDR3 length equals 13 residues. Germline V gives CDR1 SQVTM, CDR2 ANQGSEA. CDR3 sequence reads: CSVPKVALNEQFF. The CDR3 nucleotides read TGCAGCGTTCCCAAAGTGGCACTCAATGAGCAGTTCTTC.

This clonotype was seen a few times. The chain combines TRBV28 with TRBJ1-5, with 7 bases matching TRBD1. Trimming removed 1 base from V and 5 bases from J; junction bases left unmatched: 2. The CDR3 runs 14 residues. CDR1 and CDR2 (germline): MDHEN, SYDVKM. The CDR3 protein is CASSLSTGYQPQHF. The CDR3 DNA sequence: TGTGCCAGCAGTTTATCGACAGGGTATCAGCCCCAGCATTTT.

A few counts support this clonotype. CDR3 residues: CAWVLTGTDTQYF. In DNA form, the CDR3 reads TGTGCCTGGGTCCTGACAGGCACAGATACGCAGTATTTT. This chain connects TRBV30 to TRBJ2-3, with TRBD1 as a possible D gene (5 bases). The V end lost 5 bases, the J end lost 1 base, and 10 bases lay between the germline ends. Germline V gene data show CDR1 as GTSNPN and CDR2 as SVGIG (reference sequence). This CDR3 has 13 amino acids.

Only a few counts were recorded for this clonotype. A much larger clone lies a single base off, so this may be a read error. The rearrangement uses TRBV27 and TRBJ2-5; D might be TRBD1 (5 bases). The J call may be in error: the DNA end matches TRBJ2-1 better. The CDR3 spans 16 residues. Germline V CDR1 and CDR2: MNHEY, SMNVEV (reference sequence). The CDR3 sequence: CASTYPLGRFQETQFF. In DNA form, the CDR3 reads TGTGCCAGCACATACCCGTTGGGGCGGTTCCAAGAGACCCAGTTCTTC.

This sequence joins TRBV20-1 and TRBJ2-7; 12 bases align to TRBD2. Germline CDR1 reads DFQATT; CDR2 reads SNEGSKA (reference sequence). The junction had 5 bases not matched to a gene; V was cut back by 6 bases and J by 2 bases. The CDR3 is made up of 14 amino acids. Written as DNA, the CDR3 is TGCAGTGCCCTACTAGCGGGAGGAACCTACGAGCAGTACTTC. Translating it yields CSALLAGGTYEQYF.

This clonotype came up many times. Written as DNA, the CDR3 is TGTGCCGGTCGCGGAGGGGACACTGAAGCTTTCTTT. Encoded protein: CAGRGGDTEAFF. The chain recombines TRBV7-9 with TRBJ1-1, with D perhaps TRBD1 (5 bases). The CDR3 sequence is 12 residues long. Germline V CDR1 and CDR2: SEHNR, FQNEAQ (reference sequence). Trimming took 11 bases from V and 3 from J, leaving 13 bases between them.

This clonotype was picked up many times. The chain uses TRBV18 and TRBJ2-1; D possibly matches TRBD1 or TRBD2 (5 bases each). The CDR3 totals 15 residues. Germline CDR1 KGHSH, CDR2 LQKENI. Trimming removed 4 bases at V and 5 bases at J, with 15 bases between. The CDR3 protein is CASSLVGDHNNEQFF. The CDR3, as DNA: TGTGCCAGCTCACTTGTCGGGGACCATAACAATGAGCAGTTCTTC.

Comments on this clonotype: One junction end does not reproduce the germline sequence, and a read error may be involved. CDR3 in DNA: TGTGCCAGCAGCCAGGGGGGGCGAGCGGGTGGTCTAGAGACCCAGTACTTC. It translates to CASSQGGRAGGLETQYF. V is TRBV4-1 and J is TRBJ2-5; D possibly matches TRBD1 or TRBD2 (7 bases each). CDR1 is MGHRA, CDR2 YSYEKL, per germline. The CDR3 length is 17 residues.